This record covers a single T cell receptor beta chain. Its antigen is still unknown. This sample is part of a study of PD-1 blockade in classical Hodgkin lymphoma. Each patient's relapse followed autologous stem cell transplantation, and brentuximab vedotin exposure varied. The assay was immunoSEQ multiplex PCR, and TCRdb's table has in-frame clones only and misses some. The data show some 20,000 clones, around four fifths seen once. Findings of the study overall: What caused the repertoire differences, perhaps disease activity or prior therapy, remains undefined.

This sequence originates from a human donor with classical Hodgkin lymphoma. The material sequenced was peripheral blood mononuclear cells (PBMCs), taken before the second cycle of nivolumab.

CDR3 in amino acids: CASSGPPGRYEQYF. The CDR3 nucleotides are TGTGCCAGCAGCGGGCCGCCTGGTCGATACGAGCAGTACTTC. This rearrangement joins TRBV9 to TRBJ2-7; no reliable D call. Germline V gene data show CDR1 as SGDLS and CDR2 as YYNGEE. V lost 3 bases, J lost 4 bases, and 14 bases lay in between. The CDR3 totals 14 residues.